The following is a T cell receptor beta chain sequence with its context. The CDR3 has 15 residues. Trimming left V 2 bases short and J 2 bases short, with 13 bases between. Looked up from germline, CDR1 is SGHTA and CDR2 is FQGTGA. Original processing methods: Reference gene primer amplification gave nucleated cell count estimates. TCRdb keeps only in-frame clones here, not all; method: immunoSEQ multiplex PCR. The V and J calls and the clone size are those of that table, but D and trimming were determined from the DNA. This table holds 200,000 to 250,000 clones, approximately 90% found once. This entry belongs to a study of blood T cell repertoires in COVID-19. Study at large: Italy, Spain and the United States were the sources of the convalescent and acute COVID-19 samples.

Material for sequencing was peripheral blood. The chain couples TRBV7-3 to TRBJ2-7; weak D call: TRBD2 (5 bases). The sequence derives from a man between 60 and 70 years old with COVID-19, enrolled during active disease. The CDR3 nucleotides are TGTGCCAGCAGCTTAGGGAGCGGCCTTGCCTACGAGCAGTACTTC. Translation: CASSLGSGLAYEQYF.